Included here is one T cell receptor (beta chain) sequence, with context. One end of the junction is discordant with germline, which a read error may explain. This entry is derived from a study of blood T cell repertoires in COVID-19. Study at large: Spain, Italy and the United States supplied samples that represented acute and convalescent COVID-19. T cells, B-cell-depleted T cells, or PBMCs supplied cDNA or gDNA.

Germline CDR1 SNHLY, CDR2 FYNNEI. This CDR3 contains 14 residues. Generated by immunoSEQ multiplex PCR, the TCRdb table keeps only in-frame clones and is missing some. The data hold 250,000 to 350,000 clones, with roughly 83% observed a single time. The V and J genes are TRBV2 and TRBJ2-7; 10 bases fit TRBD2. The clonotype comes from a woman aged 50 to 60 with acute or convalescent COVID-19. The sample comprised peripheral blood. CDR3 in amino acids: CASSEGLAGERENF. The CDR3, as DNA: TGTGCCAGCAGTGAAGGGCTAGCGGGAGAGAGGGAGAACTTC.